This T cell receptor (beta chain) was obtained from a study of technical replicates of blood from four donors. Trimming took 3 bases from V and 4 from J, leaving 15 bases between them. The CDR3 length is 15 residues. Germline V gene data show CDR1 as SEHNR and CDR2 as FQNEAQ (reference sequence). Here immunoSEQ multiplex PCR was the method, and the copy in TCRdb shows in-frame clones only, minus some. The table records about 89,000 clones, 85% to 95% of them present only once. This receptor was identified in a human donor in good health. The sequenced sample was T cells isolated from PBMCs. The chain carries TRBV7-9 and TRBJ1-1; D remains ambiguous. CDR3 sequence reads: CASSFIASGSTEAFF. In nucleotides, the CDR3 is TGTGCCAGCAGCTTTATCGCGTCCGGGTCCACTGAAGCTTTCTTT. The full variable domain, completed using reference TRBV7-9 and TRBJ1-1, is DTGVSQNPRHKITKRGQNVTFRCDPISEHNRLYWYRQTLGQGPEFLTYFQNEAQLEKSRLLSDRFSAERPKGSFSTLEIQRTEQGDSAMYLCASSFIASGSTEAFFGQGTRLTVV.